This entry lists 14 T cell receptor beta chains sequenced from one sample in a study of CD8+ T cells in alopecia areata. Treatment indicated: oral pan-JAK inhibitor, 5-10 mg twice daily. cDNA prepared by RNA extraction and subsequent reverse transcription served as the template for sequencing. Here immunoSEQ multiplex PCR was the method, and the copy in TCRdb shows in-frame clones only, minus some. This sample has about 64,000 clones, with under 60% found just once. The sample here was CD8+ T cells sorted from blood, taken at roughly week 36, from a patient treated with tofacitinib. Source of these receptors: a human donor with alopecia areata.

The chain combines TRBV4-1 with TRBJ1-5; TRBD1 aligns across 7 bases. Trimming removed 3 bases from V and 7 bases from J; junction bases left unmatched: 9. The CDR3 runs 15 residues. In germline, CDR1 is MGHRA, CDR2 YSYEKL. CDR3 nucleotide sequence: TGCGCCAGCAGCCACAGAGGGGGCGCAGGGCAGCCCCAGCATTTT. The encoded protein is CASSHRGGAGQPQHF.

A few counts support this clone. This chain joins TRBV10-2 and TRBJ2-1; a possible D gene is TRBD1 (5 bases). The CDR3 is 13 residues long. Germline values: CDR1 WSHSY, CDR2 SAAADI. V lost 4 bases and J 4 bases, leaving 8 bases between the germline ends. The CDR3 nucleotides are TGCGCCAGCAGTGTGGGGCTTTACAATGAGCAGTTCTTC. It yields the protein CASSVGLYNEQFF.

The genes are TRBV29-1 and TRBJ2-2; D is possibly TRBD1 or TRBD2 (6 bases each). This CDR3 spans 13 amino acids. Germline assignment: CDR1 SQVTM and CDR2 ANQGSEA. Between the trimmed V and J ends, which lost 7 bases and 0 bases, there was a span of 9 bases. The CDR3 bases are TGCAGCGGCGGGACACCGAACACCGGGGAGCTGTTTTTT. It translates to CSGGTPNTGELFF.

The chain uses TRBV30 and TRBJ2-5; TRBD2 matches at 13 bases. The CDR3 spans 15 residues. Looked up from germline, CDR1 is GTSNPN and CDR2 is SVGIG (reference sequence). V lost 0 bases to trimming and J lost 3 bases; unmatched junction nucleotides: 1. DNA for the CDR3: TGTGCCTGGAGTGTCGGACTAGCGGGAGAAGAGACCCAGTACTTC. Its protein product is CAWSVGLAGEETQYF.

In this sample, this clone turned up a few times. The J gene is TRBJ2-2, the V gene TRBV5-4; D gene uncertain. Germline values: CDR1 SGHNT, CDR2 YYREEE (reference sequence). V was cut by 3 bases and J by 4 bases, with 4 bases left in between. This CDR3 contains 12 residues. CDR3 in DNA: TGTGCCAGCAGCTGGGGCACCGGGGAGCTGTTTTTT. Its protein product is CASSWGTGELFF. Supplemented by reference TRBV5-4 and TRBJ2-2, the full variable domain reads ETGVTQSPTHLIKTRGQQVTLRCSSQSGHNTVSWYQQALGQGPQFIFQYYREEENGRGNFPPRFSGLQFPNYSSELNVNALELDDSALYLCASSWGTGELFFGEGSRLTVL.

This clone was seen more than once but under ten times. The V gene is TRBV13, the J gene TRBJ2-7; possibly TRBD2 for D (6 bases). The V gene's germline CDR1 is PRHDT and CDR2 FYEKMQ (reference sequence). The V gene lost 3 bases and the J gene lost 0 bases, with 12 bases spanning the gap. The CDR3 is 15 amino acids. The CDR3 DNA follows: TGTGCCAGCAGCTTGGGCGGGGATCGCTCCTACGAGCAGTACTTC. Amino acid sequence: CASSLGGDRSYEQYF.

This clone was counted ten times or more. This rearrangement joins TRBV4-1 to TRBJ2-1; D might be TRBD1 (6 bases). Germline-derived CDR1 and CDR2 are MGHRA and YSYEKL. The CDR3 is made up of 13 amino acids. Trimming left V 0 bases short and J 14 bases short, with 14 bases between. DNA for the CDR3: TGCGCCAGCAGCCAAGACAGGGGCCTCGGGGAGTTCTTC. This gives the protein CASSQDRGLGEFF.

The rearrangement links TRBV27 to TRBJ2-3; D call uncertain. V lost 6 bases, J lost 0 bases, and 4 bases lay in between. Germline-derived CDR1 and CDR2 are MNHEY and SMNVEV (reference sequence). The CDR3 runs 12 residues. CDR3 coding DNA: TGTGCCAGCAGGTCTAGCACAGATACGCAGTATTTT. This translates into CASRSSTDTQYF.

As for this clone: Other DNA sequences in this specimen translate into the identical CDR3. The chain joins TRBV29-1 to TRBJ2-7; the D is unclear. CDR1 SQVTM and CDR2 ANQGSEA come from the germline V gene. Trimming shortened V by 0 bases and J by 1 base, and 4 bases separated the two germline ends. The CDR3 runs 12 residues. The CDR3 spells CSVEDGSYEQYF. DNA for the CDR3: TGCAGCGTTGAAGACGGGTCCTACGAGCAGTACTTC.

This clone has just a few counts. The CDR3 loop reads CASSPGGSNQPQHF. The DNA of the CDR3 is TGTGCCAGCAGCCCCGGGGGTAGCAATCAGCCCCAGCATTTT. This chain uses TRBV16 with TRBJ1-5, with TRBD1 as a possible D gene (5 bases). From germline, CDR1 is KGHSY and CDR2 FQNENV. Deletions cut 4 bases from V and 0 bases from J, with 7 bases between. This CDR3 comprises 14 residues.

This clone has a count of ten or more. Sequence at one end of the junction differs from germline and may be a read error. The chain links TRBV10-3 to TRBJ2-1, with D maybe TRBD2 (5 bases). The CDR3 has 14 amino acids. CDR1 and CDR2 (germline): ENHRY, SYGVKD. The DNA of the CDR3 is TGTGCCAGCAGTTACACACGGGAAGGCAATGAGCAGTTCTTC. Amino acid sequence: CASSYTREGNEQFF.

The chain is built from TRBV7-2 and TRBJ2-1, with TRBD2 as a possible D gene (5 bases). The V end was cut by 4 bases, the J end by 14 bases, with 12 bases between. The CDR3 loop spans 11 amino acids. Germline V CDR1 and CDR2: SGHTA, FQGNSA. CDR3 bases: TGTGCCAGCAGCTCCCCTCCCGGGAAGTTCTTC. Protein: CASSSPPGKFF.

This clone has only one observation. This chain's CDR3 is CASSQDGQSGREKLFF. The CDR3 nucleotides are TGTGCCAGCAGCCAAGATGGGCAGAGTGGTCGTGAAAAACTGTTTTTT. The chain carries TRBV14 and TRBJ1-4; D gene uncertain. The CDR3 contains 16 residues. The V end lost 0 bases, the J end lost 7 bases, and 15 bases lay between the germline ends. Germline CDR1 and CDR2: SGHDN and FVKESK.

In this sample, this clone turned up a few times. The chain has TRBV19 and TRBJ1-5; D is unclear. CDR3 length: 15 residues. Germline CDR1 LNHDA, CDR2 SQIVND (reference sequence). Trimming pared 6 bases from V and 1 base from J, leaving 13 bases between. DNA for the CDR3: TGTGCCAGTAGGGAAGAGGGCGGAAGCAATCAGCCCCAGCATTTT. Translated: CASREEGGSNQPQHF.